This T cell receptor beta chain was sequenced in a study of response to subunit inactivated influenza vaccine listed by TCRdb under 2018. About the full investigation: Deep quantitative profiling of the T cell receptor repertoire was used in the study to follow responses to a trivalent subunit inactivated influenza vaccine. What the research found in general, with its limitations: It was suggested by the authors that each seasonal influenza vaccination may recruit only a limited number of new T cells.

Libraries were constructed by RT-PCR. Data came from an Illumina HiSeq 2500. TCRdb took the public reads, trimmed them with fastp at Q25, ran MiXCR for clone calling and kept in-frame beta chains. Rows merge per CDR3 protein into single entries with the most common DNA and genes. The sample has around 200,000 distinct CDR3 sequences on record, around a tenth of them singletons. About 11% of the sample goes to the ten largest clones. This clonotype was seen at least ten times. Its antigen remains undetermined. Base qualities are missing; no much larger clone stands one base away. The CDR3 measures 15 amino acids from cysteine to phenylalanine. Only CDR3 DNA is held: 45 bases, read in frame from base 1. V and J are truncated by 0 bases and 0 bases respectively, leaving an intervening sequence of 8 bases. CDR1 and CDR2 were assigned from the germline V gene as SGHRS and YFSETQ.

Specimen: non-naive T cells sorted from PBMCs, collected on the day of vaccination. The cell subset or site label, read with the paper, signifies: memory T cell fraction. Rearrangement joined TRBV5-1 to TRBJ2-3; the D gene cannot be named for sure. The receptor was derived from a man aged 45 to 65 who received an inactivated influenza vaccine. Donor details come from another sample of the same person, matched by shared clones. The CDR3 protein: CASSLGLVSTDTQYF. The DNA is as follows: TGCGCCAGCAGCTTGGGGCTTGTTAGCACAGATACGCAGTATTTT.